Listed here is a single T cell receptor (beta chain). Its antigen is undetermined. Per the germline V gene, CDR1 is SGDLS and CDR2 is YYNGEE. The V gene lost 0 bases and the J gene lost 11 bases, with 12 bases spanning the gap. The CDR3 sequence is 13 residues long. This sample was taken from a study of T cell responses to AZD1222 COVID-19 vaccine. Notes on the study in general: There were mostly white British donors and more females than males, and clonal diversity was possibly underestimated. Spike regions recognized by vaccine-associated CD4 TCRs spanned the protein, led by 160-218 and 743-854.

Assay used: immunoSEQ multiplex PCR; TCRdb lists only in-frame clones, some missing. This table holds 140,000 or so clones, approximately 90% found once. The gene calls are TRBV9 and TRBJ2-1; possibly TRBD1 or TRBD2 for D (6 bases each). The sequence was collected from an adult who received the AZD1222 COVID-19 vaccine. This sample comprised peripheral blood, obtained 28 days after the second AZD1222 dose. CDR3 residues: CASSVEGGTKQFF. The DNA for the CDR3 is TGTGCCAGCAGCGTAGAGGGCGGGACAAAGCAGTTCTTC.